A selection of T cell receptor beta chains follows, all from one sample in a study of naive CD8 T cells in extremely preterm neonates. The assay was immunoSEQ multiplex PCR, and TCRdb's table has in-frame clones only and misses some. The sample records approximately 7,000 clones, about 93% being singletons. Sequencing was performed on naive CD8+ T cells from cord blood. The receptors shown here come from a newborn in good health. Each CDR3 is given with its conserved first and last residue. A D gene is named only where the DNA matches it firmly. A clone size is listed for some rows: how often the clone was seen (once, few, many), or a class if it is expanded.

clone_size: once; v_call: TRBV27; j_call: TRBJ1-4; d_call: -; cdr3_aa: CASSLVQGIRTNEKLFF; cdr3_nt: TGTGCCAGCAGTTTAGTCCAGGGGATTAGAACTAATGAAAAACTGTTTTTT
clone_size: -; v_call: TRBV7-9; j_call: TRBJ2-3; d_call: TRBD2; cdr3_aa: CASSLVAGGRTDTQYF; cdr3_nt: TGTGCCAGCAGCTTAGTGGCGGGAGGGCGAACAGATACGCAGTATTTT
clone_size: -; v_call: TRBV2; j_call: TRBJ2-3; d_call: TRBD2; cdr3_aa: CASTRLAGDGTDTQYF; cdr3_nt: TGTGCCAGCACTCGACTAGCGGGAGATGGCACAGATACGCAGTATTTT
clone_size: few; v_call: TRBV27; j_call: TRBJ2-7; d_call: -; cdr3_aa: CASSRGGYEQYF; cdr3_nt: TGTGCCAGCAGTCGGGGTGGCTACGAGCAGTACTTC
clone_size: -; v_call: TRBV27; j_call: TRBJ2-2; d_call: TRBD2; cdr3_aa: CASSFARELDTGELFF; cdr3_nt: TGTGCCAGCAGTTTTGCGCGGGAGTTGGACACCGGGGAGCTGTTTTTT
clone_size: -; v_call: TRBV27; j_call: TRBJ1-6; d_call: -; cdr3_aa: CASSLSAGLSYNSPLHF; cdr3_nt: TGTGCCAGCAGTTTATCTGCAGGGCTCTCCTATAATTCACCCCTCCACTTT
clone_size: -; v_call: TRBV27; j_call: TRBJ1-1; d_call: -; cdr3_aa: CASSFRGVDTEAFF; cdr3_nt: TGTGCCAGCAGTTTCAGGGGTGTGGACACTGAAGCTTTCTTT
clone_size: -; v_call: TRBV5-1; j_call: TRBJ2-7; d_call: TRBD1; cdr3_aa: CASSLDRGREQYF; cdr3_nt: TGCGCCAGCAGCTTGGACAGGGGGCGCGAGCAGTACTTC
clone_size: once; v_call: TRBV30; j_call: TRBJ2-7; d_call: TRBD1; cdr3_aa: CAWSGTGGYEQYF; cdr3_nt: TGTGCCTGGAGTGGGACAGGGGGTTACGAGCAGTACTTC
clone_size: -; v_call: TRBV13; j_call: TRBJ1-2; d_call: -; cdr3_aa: CASSLRTVNYGYTF; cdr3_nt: TGTGCCAGCAGCTTGCGGACAGTCAACTATGGCTACACCTTC
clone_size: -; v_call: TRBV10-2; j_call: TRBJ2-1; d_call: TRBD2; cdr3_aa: CASSELAGGPYAYNEQFF; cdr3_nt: TGCGCCAGCAGTGAGCTAGCGGGAGGGCCGTATGCTTACAATGAGCAGTTCTTC
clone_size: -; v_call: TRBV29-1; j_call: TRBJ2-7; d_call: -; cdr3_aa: CSALGGHYLYEQYF; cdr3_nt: TGCAGCGCCCTGGGGGGGCACTACTTATACGAGCAGTACTTC
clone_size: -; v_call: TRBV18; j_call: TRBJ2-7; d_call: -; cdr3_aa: CASSLPNSGEQYF; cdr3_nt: TGTGCCAGCTCACTACCTAATTCGGGGGAGCAGTACTTC
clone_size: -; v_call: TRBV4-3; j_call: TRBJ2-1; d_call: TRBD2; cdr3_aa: CASSQRTSGSLNEQFF; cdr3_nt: TGCGCCAGCAGCCAGAGGACTAGCGGGAGCTTGAATGAGCAGTTCTTC
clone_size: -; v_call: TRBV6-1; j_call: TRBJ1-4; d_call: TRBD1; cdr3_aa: CASSDKQGGIEKLFF; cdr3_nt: TGTGCCAGCAGTGACAAACAGGGGGGTATTGAAAAACTGTTTTTT
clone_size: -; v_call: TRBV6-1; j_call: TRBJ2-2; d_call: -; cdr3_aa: CASSAFGELFF; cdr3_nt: TGTGCCAGCAGTGCCTTCGGGGAGCTGTTTTTT
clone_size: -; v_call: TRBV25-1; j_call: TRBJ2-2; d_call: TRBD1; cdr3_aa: CASSESFPGQGSTGELFF; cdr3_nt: TGTGCCAGCAGTGAATCATTCCCGGGACAGGGCTCCACCGGGGAGCTGTTTTTT
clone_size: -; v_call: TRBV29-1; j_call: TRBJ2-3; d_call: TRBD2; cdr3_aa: CSVSGTSGRITDTQYF; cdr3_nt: TGCAGCGTATCCGGGACTAGCGGGAGGATCACAGATACGCAGTATTTT
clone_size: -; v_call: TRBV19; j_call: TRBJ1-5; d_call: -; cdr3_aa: CASSIGTRGNQPQHF; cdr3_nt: TGTGCCAGTAGTATCGGGACACGGGGAAATCAGCCCCAGCATTTT
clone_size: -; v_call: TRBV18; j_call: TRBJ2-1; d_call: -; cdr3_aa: CASSPPGRNYNEQFF; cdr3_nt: TGTGCCAGCTCACCACCGGGCCGGAACTACAATGAGCAGTTCTTC
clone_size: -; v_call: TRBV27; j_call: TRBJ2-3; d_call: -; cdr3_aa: CASSLSRARTDTQYF; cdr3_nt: TGTGCCAGCAGTTTATCCAGGGCAAGGACAGATACGCAGTATTTT
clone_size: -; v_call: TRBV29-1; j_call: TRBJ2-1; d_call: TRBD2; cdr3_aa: CSVEGLAGSYNEQFF; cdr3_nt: TGCAGCGTTGAAGGACTAGCGGGCTCCTACAATGAGCAGTTCTTC
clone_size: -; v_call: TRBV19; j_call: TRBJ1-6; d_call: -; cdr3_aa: CASSIGGSSPLHF; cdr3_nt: TGTGCCAGTAGTATAGGGGGCAGTTCACCCCTCCACTTT
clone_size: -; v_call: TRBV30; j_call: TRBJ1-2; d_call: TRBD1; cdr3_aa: CARTGNNYGYTF; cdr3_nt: TGTGCCAGGACAGGGAATAACTATGGCTACACCTTC
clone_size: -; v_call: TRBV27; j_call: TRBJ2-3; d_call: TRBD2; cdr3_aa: CASSLAGTSGSDTQYF; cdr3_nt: TGTGCCAGCAGTTTGGCCGGGACTAGCGGGAGTGATACGCAGTATTTT
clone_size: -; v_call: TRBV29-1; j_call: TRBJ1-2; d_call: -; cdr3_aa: CSVKKRQDYGYTF; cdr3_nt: TGCAGCGTTAAAAAGCGGCAGGACTATGGCTACACCTTC
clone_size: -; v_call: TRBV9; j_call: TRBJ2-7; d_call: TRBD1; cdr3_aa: CASSVAWDSSYEQYF; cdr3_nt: TGTGCCAGCAGCGTAGCTTGGGACAGCTCCTACGAGCAGTACTTC
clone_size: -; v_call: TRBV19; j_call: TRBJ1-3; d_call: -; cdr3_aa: CASSMDNSGNTIYF; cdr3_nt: TGTGCCAGTAGTATGGACAACTCTGGAAACACCATATATTTT
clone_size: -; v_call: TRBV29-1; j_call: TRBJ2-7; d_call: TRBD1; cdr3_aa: CSVVSGGREQYF; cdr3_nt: TGCAGCGTTGTCTCAGGGGGACGCGAGCAGTACTTC
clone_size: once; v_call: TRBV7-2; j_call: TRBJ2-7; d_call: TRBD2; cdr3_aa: CASSHQTKGLAGAYEQYF; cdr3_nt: TGTGCCAGCAGCCATCAAACAAAAGGGCTAGCGGGGGCCTACGAGCAGTACTTC
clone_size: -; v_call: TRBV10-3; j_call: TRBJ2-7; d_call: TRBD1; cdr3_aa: CAIREGTGGYEQYF; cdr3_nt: TGTGCCATCAGGGAAGGGACAGGGGGCTACGAGCAGTACTTC
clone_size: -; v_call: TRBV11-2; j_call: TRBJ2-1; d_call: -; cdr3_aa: CASSLAPSGSRYNEQFF; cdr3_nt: TGTGCCAGCAGCTTAGCCCCCAGCGGAAGTAGGTACAATGAGCAGTTCTTC
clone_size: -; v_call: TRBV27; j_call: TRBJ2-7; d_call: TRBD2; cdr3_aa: CASSLSSGSEQYF; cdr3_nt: TGTGCCAGCAGTTTATCTAGCGGGAGCGAGCAGTACTTC
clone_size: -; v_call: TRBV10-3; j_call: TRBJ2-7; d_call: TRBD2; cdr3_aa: CAISEILAGTYEQYF; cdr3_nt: TGTGCCATCAGTGAGATACTAGCGGGAACCTACGAGCAGTACTTC
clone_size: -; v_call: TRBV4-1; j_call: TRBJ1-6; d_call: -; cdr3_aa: CASSPSPGSYNSPLHF; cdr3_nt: TGCGCCAGCAGCCCTAGTCCGGGCTCCTATAATTCACCCCTCCACTTT
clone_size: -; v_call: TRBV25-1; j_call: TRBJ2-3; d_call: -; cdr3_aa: CASRRGAQYF; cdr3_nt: TGTGCCAGCAGAAGGGGTGCGCAGTATTTT
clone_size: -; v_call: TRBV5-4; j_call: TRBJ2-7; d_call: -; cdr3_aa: CASSLGPTRGGASYEQYF; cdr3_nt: TGTGCCAGCAGCTTGGGCCCCACCAGGGGAGGGGCCTCCTACGAGCAGTACTTC
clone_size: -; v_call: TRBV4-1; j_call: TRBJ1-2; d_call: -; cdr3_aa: CASSQTRQAYGYTF; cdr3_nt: TGCGCCAGCAGCCAAACCCGACAGGCCTATGGCTACACCTTC
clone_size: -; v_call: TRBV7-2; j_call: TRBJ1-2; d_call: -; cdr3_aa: CASSSGVFGYTF; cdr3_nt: TGTGCCAGCAGCTCCGGGGTATTCGGCTACACCTTC
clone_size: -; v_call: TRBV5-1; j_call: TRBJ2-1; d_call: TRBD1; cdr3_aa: CASSLEPDRFNEQFF; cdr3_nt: TGCGCCAGCAGCCTTGAACCGGACAGGTTTAATGAGCAGTTCTTC
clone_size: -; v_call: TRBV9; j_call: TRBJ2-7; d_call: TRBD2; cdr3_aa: CASSVALTSDSYEQYF; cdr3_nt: TGTGCCAGCAGCGTAGCGTTGACTAGCGACTCCTACGAGCAGTACTTC
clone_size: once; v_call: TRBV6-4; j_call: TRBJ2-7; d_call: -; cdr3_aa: CANFLAKSDEQYF; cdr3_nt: TGTGCCAACTTCCTAGCTAAATCTGACGAGCAGTACTTC
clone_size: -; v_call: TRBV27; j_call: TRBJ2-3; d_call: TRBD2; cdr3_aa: CASSLSTSGEDTQYF; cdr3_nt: TGTGCCAGCAGTTTATCGACTAGCGGAGAGGATACGCAGTATTTT
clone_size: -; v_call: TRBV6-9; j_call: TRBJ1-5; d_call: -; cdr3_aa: CASSYPHGRVGNQPQHF; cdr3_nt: TGTGCCAGCAGTTATCCACACGGTCGGGTTGGCAATCAGCCCCAGCATTTT
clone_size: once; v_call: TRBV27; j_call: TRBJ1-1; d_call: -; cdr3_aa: CASSPPPHDRNTEAFF; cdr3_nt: TGTGCCAGCAGTCCCCCCCCACACGACAGGAACACTGAAGCTTTCTTT
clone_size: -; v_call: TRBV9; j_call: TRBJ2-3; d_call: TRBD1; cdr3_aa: CASTRQGEADTQYF; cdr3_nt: TGTGCCAGCACCCGACAGGGAGAAGCAGATACGCAGTATTTT
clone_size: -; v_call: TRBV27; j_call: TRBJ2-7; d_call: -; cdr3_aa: CASSLPGAREQYF; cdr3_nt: TGTGCCAGCAGTTTGCCAGGGGCAAGGGAGCAGTACTTC